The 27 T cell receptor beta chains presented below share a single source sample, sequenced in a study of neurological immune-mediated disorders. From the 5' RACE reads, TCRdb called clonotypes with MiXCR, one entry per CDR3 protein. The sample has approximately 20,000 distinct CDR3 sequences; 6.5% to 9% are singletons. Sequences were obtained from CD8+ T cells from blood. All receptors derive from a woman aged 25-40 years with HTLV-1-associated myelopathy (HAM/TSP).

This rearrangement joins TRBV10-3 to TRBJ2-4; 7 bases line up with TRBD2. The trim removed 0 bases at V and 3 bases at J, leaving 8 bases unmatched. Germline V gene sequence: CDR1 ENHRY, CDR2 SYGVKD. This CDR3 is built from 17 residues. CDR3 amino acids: CAISESREGLDKNIQYF. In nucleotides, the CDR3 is TGTGCCATCAGTGAGTCGAGGGAGGGGCTGGACAAAAACATTCAGTACTTC.

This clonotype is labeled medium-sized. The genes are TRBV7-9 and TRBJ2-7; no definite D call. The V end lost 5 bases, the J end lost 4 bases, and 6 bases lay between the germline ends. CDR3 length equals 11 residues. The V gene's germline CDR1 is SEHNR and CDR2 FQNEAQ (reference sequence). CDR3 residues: CASSGVYEQYF. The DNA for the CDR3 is TGTGCCAGCAGCGGAGTATACGAGCAGTACTTC.

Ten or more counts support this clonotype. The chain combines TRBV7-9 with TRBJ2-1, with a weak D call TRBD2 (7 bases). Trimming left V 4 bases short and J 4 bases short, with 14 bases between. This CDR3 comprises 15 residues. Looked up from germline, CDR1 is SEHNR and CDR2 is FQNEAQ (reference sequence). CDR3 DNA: TGTGCCAGCAGCTCCTTGGGGGGGCCGTACAATGAGCAGTTCTTC. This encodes CASSSLGGPYNEQFF.

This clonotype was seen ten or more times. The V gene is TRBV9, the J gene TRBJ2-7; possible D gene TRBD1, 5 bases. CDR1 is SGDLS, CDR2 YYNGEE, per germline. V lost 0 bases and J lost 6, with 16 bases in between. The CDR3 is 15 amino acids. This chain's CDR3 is CASSVVPGKVGEQYF. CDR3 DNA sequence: TGTGCCAGCAGCGTAGTTCCAGGGAAAGTCGGCGAGCAGTACTTC.

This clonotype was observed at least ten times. CDR3 residues: CASSSFPGQGINSPLHF. The CDR3 nucleotides are TGTGCCAGCAGCTCCTTTCCGGGACAGGGGATTAATTCACCCCTCCACTTT. J is TRBJ1-6 and V is TRBV14; 10 positions match TRBD1. The CDR3 totals 17 residues. The trim removed 5 bases at V and 6 bases at J, leaving 10 bases unmatched. Germline V gene data show CDR1 as SGHDN and CDR2 as FVKESK.

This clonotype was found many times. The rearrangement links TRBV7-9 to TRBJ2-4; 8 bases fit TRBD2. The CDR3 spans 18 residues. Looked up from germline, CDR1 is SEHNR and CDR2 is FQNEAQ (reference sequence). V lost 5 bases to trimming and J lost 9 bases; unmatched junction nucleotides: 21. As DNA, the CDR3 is TGTGCCAGCAGCCCAACCGACGGGAGCGGGGGCCCTATTTTCATTCAGTACTTC. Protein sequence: CASSPTDGSGGPIFIQYF.

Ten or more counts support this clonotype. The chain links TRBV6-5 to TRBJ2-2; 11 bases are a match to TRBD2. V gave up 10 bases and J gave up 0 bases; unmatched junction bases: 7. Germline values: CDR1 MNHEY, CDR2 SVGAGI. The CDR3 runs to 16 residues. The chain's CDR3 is CAIGASGGSNTGELFF. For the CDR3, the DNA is TGTGCCATCGGGGCTAGCGGGGGGTCGAACACCGGGGAGCTGTTTTTT.

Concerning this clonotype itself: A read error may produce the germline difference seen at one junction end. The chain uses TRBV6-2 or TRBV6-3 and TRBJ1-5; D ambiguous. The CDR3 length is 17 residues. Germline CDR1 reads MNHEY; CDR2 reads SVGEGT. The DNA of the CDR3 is TGTGCCAGCAGTTCAGGACCCAGGCCTCCTAGAAATCAGACCCAGCATTTT. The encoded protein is CASSSGPRPPRNQTQHF.

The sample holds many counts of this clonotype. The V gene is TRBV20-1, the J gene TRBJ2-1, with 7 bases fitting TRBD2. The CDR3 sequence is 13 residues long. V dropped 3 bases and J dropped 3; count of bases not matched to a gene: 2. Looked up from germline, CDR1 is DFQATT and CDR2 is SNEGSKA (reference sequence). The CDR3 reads CSARGGGYNEQFF. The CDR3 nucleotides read TGCAGTGCTAGGGGGGGGGGCTACAATGAGCAGTTCTTC.

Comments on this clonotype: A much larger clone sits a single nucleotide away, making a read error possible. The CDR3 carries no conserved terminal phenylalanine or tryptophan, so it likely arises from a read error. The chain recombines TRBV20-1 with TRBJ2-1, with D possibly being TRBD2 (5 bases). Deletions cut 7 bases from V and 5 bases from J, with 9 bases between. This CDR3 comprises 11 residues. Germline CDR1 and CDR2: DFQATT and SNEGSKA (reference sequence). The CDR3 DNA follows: TGCAGTGGGGTGGGAGACAATGAGCAGTTCTTA. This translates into CSGVGDNEQFL.

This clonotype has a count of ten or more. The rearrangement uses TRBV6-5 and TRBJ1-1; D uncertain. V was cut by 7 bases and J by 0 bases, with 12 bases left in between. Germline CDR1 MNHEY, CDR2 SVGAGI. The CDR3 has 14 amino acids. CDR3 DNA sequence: TGTGCCAGCACCGAAAACGGGTTGAACACTGAAGCTTTCTTT. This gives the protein CASTENGLNTEAFF.

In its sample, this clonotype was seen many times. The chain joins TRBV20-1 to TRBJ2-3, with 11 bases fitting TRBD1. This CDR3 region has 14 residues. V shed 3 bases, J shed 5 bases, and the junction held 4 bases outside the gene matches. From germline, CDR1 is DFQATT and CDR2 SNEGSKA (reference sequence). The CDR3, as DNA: TGCAGTGCTAGGGACAGGGGGCCTATAGATACGCAGTATTTT. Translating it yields CSARDRGPIDTQYF.

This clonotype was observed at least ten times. CDR3 DNA: TGTGCCAGCAGTCCCTCGGCGACTCAGCCCCAGCATTTT. Translated, it gives CASSPSATQPQHF. The rearrangement links TRBV6-5 to TRBJ1-5; D gene unclear. CDR3 length: 13 residues. V was trimmed by 5 bases and J by 6 bases, leaving 11 bases between them. Per the germline V gene, CDR1 is MNHEY and CDR2 is SVGAGI.

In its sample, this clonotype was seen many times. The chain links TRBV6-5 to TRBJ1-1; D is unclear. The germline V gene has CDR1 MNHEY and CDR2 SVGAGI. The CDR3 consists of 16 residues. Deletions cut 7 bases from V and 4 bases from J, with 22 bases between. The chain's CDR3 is CASTPLGHGISTEAFF. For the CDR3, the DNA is TGTGCCAGCACCCCTCTGGGTCATGGAATTAGCACTGAAGCTTTCTTT.

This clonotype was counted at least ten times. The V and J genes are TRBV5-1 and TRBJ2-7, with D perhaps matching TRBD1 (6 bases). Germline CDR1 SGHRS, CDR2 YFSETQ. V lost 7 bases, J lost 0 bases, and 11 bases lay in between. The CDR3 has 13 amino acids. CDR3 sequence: CASAGGGSYEQYF. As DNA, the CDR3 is TGCGCCAGCGCTGGGGGCGGCTCCTACGAGCAGTACTTC.

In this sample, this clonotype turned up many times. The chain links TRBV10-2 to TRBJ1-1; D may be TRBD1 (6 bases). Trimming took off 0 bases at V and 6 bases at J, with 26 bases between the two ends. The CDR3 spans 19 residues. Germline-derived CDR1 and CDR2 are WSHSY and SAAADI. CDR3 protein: CASSESYPGTRKVSAEAFF. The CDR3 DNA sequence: TGCGCCAGCAGTGAGTCGTATCCCGGGACAAGGAAGGTTAGCGCTGAAGCTTTCTTT.

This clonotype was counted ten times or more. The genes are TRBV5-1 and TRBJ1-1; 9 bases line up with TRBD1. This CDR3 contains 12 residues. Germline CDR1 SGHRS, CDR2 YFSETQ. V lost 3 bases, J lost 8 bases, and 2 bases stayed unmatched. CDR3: CASSWGQGEAFF. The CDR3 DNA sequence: TGCGCCAGCAGCTGGGGACAGGGCGAAGCTTTCTTT.

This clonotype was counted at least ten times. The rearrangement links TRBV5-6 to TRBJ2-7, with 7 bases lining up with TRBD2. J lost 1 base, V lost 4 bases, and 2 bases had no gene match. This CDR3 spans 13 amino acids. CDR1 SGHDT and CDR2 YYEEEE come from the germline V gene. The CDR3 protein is CASSGGESYEQYF. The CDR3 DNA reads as TGTGCCAGCAGCGGGGGGGAGTCCTACGAGCAGTACTTC.

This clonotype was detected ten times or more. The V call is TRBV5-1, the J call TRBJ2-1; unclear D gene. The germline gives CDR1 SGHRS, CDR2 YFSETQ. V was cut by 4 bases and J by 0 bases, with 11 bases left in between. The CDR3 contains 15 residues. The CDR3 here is CASSLRASSYNEQFF. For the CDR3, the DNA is TGCGCCAGCAGCCTACGGGCGAGCTCCTACAATGAGCAGTTCTTC.

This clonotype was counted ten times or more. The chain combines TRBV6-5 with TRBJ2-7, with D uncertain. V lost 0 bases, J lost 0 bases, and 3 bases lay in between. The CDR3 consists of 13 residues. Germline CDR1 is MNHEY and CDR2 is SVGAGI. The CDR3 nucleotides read TGTGCCAGCAGTTACTCGGGCTCCTACGAGCAGTACTTC. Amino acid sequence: CASSYSGSYEQYF.

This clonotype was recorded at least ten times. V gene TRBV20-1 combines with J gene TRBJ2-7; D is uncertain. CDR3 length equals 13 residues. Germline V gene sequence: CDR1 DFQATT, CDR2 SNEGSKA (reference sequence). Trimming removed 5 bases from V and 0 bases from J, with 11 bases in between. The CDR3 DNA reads TGCAGTGCTCGTATCGGCACCTCCTACGAGCAGTACTTC. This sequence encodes CSARIGTSYEQYF.

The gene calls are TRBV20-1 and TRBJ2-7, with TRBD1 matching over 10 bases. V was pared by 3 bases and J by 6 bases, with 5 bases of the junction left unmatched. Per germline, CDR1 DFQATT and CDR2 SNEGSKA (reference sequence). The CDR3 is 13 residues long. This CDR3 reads CSARGTGELEQYF. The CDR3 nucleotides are TGCAGTGCTAGGGGGACAGGGGAGCTCGAGCAGTACTTC.

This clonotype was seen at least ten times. The CDR3 DNA is TGTGCCAGCGGGCCATTAGGACATTACAATGAGCAGTTCTTC. Amino acid sequence: CASGPLGHYNEQFF. The chain links TRBV7-8 to TRBJ2-1, with a possible D match to TRBD1 (5 bases). CDR3 size: 14 residues. Trimming stripped 8 bases from V and 4 bases from J, with 15 bases between. From germline, CDR1 is SGHVS and CDR2 FQNEAQ.

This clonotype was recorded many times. CDR3 coding DNA: TGCGCCAGCAGGGACGGACAGGGTCTGAGGGGCACAGATACGCAGTATTTT. Translating gives CASRDGQGLRGTDTQYF. The chain has TRBV10-2 and TRBJ2-3; 8 nucleotides match TRBD1. CDR1 WSHSY and CDR2 SAAADI come from the germline V gene. The CDR3 is 17 amino acids. Trimming cost V 6 bases and J 1 base; bases outside gene matches: 12.

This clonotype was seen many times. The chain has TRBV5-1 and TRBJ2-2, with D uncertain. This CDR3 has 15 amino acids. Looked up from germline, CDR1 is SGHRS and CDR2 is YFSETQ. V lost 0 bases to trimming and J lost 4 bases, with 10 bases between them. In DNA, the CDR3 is TGCGCCAGCAGCTTGGGTTTGGACGGCACCGGGGAGCTGTTTTTT. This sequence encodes CASSLGLDGTGELFF.

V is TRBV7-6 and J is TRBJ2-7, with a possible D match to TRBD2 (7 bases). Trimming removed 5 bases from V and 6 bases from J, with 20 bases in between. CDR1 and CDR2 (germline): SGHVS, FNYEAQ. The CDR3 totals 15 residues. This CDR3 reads CASSPRTRRGAEQYF. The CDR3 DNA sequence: TGTGCCAGCAGCCCCAGGACTAGAAGGGGGGCCGAGCAGTACTTC.

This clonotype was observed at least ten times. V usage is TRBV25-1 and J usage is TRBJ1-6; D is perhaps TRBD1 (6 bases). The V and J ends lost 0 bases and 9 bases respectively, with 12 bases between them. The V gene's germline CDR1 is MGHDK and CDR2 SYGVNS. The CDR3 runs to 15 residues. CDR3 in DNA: TGTGCCAGCAGTGAATATCAGGGGATCGGTTCACCCCTCCACTTT. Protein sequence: CASSEYQGIGSPLHF. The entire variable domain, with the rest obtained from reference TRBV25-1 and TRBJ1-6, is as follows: EADIYQTPRYLVIGTGKKITLECSQTMGHDKMYWYQQDPGMELHLIHYSYGVNSTEKGDLSSESTVSRIRTEHFPLTLESARPSHTSQYLCASSEYQGIGSPLHFGNGTRLTVT.